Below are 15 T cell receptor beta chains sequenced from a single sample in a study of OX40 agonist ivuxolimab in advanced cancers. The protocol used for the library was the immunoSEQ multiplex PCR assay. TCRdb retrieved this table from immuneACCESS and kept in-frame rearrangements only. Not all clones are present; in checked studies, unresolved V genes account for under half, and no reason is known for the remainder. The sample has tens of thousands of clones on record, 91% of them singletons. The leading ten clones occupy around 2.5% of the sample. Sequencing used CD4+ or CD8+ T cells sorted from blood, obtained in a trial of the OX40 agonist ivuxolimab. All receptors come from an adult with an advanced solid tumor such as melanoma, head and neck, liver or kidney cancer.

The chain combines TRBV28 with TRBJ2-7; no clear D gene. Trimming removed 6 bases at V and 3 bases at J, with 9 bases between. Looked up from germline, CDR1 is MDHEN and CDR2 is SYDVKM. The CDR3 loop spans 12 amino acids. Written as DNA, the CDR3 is TGTGCCAGCAGAAACTTACTCTACGAGCAGTACTTC. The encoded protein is CASRNLLYEQYF.

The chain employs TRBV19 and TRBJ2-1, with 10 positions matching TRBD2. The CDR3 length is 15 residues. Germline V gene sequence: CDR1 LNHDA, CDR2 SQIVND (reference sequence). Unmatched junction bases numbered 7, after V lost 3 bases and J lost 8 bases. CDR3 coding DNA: TGTGCCAGTAGTATTGGAGCGGGAGGGCCCTATGAGCAGTTCTTC. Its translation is CASSIGAGGPYEQFF. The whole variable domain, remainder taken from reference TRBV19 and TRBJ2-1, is DGGITQSPKYLFRKEGQNVTLSCEQNLNHDAMYWYRQDPGQGLRLIYYSQIVNDFQKGDIAEGYSVSREKKESFPLTVTSAQKNPTAFYLCASSIGAGGPYEQFFGPGTRLTVL.

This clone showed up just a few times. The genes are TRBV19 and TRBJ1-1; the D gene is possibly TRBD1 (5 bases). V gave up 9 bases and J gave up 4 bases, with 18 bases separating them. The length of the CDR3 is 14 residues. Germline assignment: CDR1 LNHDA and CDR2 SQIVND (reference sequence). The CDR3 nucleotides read TGTGCCAGCGACAGCGGATCGGGAGGCACTGAAGCTTTCTTT. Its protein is CASDSGSGGTEAFF.

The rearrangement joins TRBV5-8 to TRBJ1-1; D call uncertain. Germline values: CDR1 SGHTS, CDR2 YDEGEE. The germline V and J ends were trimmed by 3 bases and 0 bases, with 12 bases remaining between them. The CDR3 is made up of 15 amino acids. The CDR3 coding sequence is TGTGCCAGCAGCTACCGGCCCGTAATGAACACTGAAGCTTTCTTT. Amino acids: CASSYRPVMNTEAFF. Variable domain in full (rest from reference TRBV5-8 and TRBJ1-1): EAGVTQSPTHLIKTRGQQATLRCSPISGHTSVYWYQQALGLGLQFLLWYDEGEERNRGNFPPRFSGRQFPNYSSELNVNALELEDSALYLCASSYRPVMNTEAFFGQGTRLTVV.

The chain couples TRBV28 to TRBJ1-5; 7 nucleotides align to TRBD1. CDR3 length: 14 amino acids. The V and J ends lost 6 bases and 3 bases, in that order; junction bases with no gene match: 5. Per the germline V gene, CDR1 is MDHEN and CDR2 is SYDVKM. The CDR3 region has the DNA TGTGCCAGCAGCCAGACAGGGTACAATCAGCCCCAGCATTTT. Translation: CASSQTGYNQPQHF.

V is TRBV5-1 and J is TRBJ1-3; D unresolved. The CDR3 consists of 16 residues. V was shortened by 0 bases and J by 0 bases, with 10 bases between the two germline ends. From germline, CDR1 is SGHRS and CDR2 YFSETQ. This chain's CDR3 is CASSLDTTYSGNTIYF. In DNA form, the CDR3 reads TGCGCCAGCAGCTTGGACACCACATACTCTGGAAACACCATATATTTT.

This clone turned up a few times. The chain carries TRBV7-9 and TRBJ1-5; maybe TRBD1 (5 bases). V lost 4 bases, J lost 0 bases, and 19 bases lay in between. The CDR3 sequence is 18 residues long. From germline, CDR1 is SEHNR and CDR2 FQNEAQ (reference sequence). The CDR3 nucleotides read TGTGCCAGCAGCTCGTCCTACGCCGGGACCCATAGCAATCAGCCCCAGCATTTT. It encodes CASSSSYAGTHSNQPQHF.

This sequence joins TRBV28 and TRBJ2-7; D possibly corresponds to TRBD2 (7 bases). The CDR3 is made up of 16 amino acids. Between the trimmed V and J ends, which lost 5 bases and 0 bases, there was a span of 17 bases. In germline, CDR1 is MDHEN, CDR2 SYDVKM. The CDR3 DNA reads TGTGCCAGCAGTCCCCATGGGGGGGGCCGCTCCTACGAGCAGTACTTC. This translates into CASSPHGGGRSYEQYF.

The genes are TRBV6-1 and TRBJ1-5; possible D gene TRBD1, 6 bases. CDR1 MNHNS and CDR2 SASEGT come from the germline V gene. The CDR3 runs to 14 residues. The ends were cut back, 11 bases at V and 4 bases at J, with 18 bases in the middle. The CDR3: CAVTAITGNQPQHF. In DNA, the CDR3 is TGTGCCGTGACAGCAATAACAGGGAATCAGCCCCAGCATTTT.

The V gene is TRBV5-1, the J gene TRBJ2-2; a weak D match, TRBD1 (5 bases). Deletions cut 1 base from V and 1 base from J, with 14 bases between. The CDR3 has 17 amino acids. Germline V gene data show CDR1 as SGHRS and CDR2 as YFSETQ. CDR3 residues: CASSLQGSTLNTGELFF. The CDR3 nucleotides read TGCGCCAGCAGCTTGCAGGGCTCGACTCTGAACACCGGGGAGCTGTTTTTT.

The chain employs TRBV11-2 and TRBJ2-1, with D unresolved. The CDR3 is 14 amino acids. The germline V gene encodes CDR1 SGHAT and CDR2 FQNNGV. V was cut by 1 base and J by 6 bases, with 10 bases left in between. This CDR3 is CASSLVGSRNEQFF. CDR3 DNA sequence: TGTGCCAGCAGCTTAGTGGGATCTCGCAATGAGCAGTTCTTC.

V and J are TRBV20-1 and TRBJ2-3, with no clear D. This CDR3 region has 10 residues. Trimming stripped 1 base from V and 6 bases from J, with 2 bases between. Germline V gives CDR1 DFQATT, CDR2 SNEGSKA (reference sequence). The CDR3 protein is CSARADTQYF. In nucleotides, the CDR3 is TGCAGTGCTAGAGCTGATACGCAGTATTTT.

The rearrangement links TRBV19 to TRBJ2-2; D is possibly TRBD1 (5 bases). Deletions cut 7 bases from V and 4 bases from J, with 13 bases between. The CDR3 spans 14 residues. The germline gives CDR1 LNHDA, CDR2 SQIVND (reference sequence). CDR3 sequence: CASTRTRTTGELFF. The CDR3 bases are TGTGCCAGTACCCGGACAAGGACCACCGGGGAGCTGTTTTTT.

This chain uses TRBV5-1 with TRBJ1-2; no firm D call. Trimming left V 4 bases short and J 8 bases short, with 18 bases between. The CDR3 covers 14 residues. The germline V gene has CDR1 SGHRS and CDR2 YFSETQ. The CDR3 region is CASSPGGPNGGYTF. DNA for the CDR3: TGCGCCAGCAGCCCCGGCGGTCCGAATGGCGGCTACACCTTC.

The CDR3 here is CASSLSSGKETQYF. DNA of the CDR3: TGCGCCAGCAGCTTGAGTAGCGGGAAGGAGACCCAGTACTTC. V gene TRBV5-1 combines with J gene TRBJ2-5, with 8 bases that match TRBD2. This CDR3 is 14 amino acids long. Germline trimming cut 1 base from V and 5 bases from J; bases unmatched to any gene: 4. Germline CDR1 and CDR2: SGHRS and YFSETQ.